This T cell receptor (beta chain) was profiled in a study of response to subunit inactivated influenza vaccine. TCRdb fed the RT-PCR reads into MiXCR, producing one record per CDR3 protein. The sample holds approximately 490,000 distinct CDR3 sequences, around 7.9% seen once. This clonotype showed up many times. The source material was PBMCs from blood, sampled less than 30 months after vaccination. The origin of this receptor is a man aged 50-75 years who received an inactivated influenza vaccine.

CDR3 in amino acids: CASRGLAGTGELFF. In DNA form, the CDR3 reads TGTGCCAGCAGGGGGTTGGCGGGGACCGGGGAGCTGTTTTTT. V is TRBV12-3 or TRBV12-4 and J is TRBJ2-2; a weak D match, TRBD2 (6 bases). CDR3 size: 14 residues. Trimming took off 6 bases at V and 5 bases at J, with 13 bases between the two ends.